Below, 25 T cell receptor beta chains from the same sample are listed, as sequenced in a study of PD-L1 blockade in urothelial cancer. The method was immunoSEQ multiplex PCR; TCRdb's version includes in-frame clones alone and lacks a portion of them. The sample yields 75,000 to 90,000 clones, roughly 82% seen once. Sequenced here: PBMCs, sampled around atezolizumab (anti-PD-L1) treatment. The receptors derive from an older man with urothelial cancer.

This chain uses TRBV2 with TRBJ1-5, with D maybe TRBD1 (6 bases). CDR3 length: 17 residues. The germline CDR1 and CDR2 sequences are SNHLY and FYNNEI. Trimming removed 1 base at V and 0 bases at J, with 13 bases between. The CDR3 here is CASSEGGQLYSNQPQHF. The CDR3 DNA sequence: TGTGCCAGCAGTGAAGGTGGACAGCTCTATAGCAATCAGCCCCAGCATTTT.

V usage is TRBV5-1 and J usage is TRBJ1-2; 7 nucleotides line up with TRBD1. CDR1 and CDR2 from the germline V gene are SGHRS and YFSETQ. V trimming: 0 bases; J trimming: 3 bases; junction bases outside the gene matches: 5. The CDR3 is 15 residues long. The CDR3 protein is CASSLGGDRDYGYTF. The CDR3 DNA is TGCGCCAGCAGCTTGGGTGGTGACAGGGACTATGGCTACACCTTC.

The chain couples TRBV19 to TRBJ1-5, with TRBD1 matching over 7 bases. Trimming cost V 10 bases and J 1 base; bases outside gene matches: 7. The CDR3 consists of 14 residues. From germline, CDR1 is LNHDA and CDR2 SQIVND (reference sequence). CDR3 residues: CATKSGQSNQPQHF. In DNA form, the CDR3 reads TGTGCCACTAAATCGGGACAGAGCAATCAGCCCCAGCATTTT.

The V and J genes are TRBV12-5 and TRBJ2-7; perhaps TRBD1 as D (6 bases). This CDR3 comprises 14 residues. Germline CDR1 LGHNT, CDR2 FRNRAP. Trimming removed 4 bases from V and 2 bases from J, with 12 bases in between. The CDR3 DNA follows: TGTGCTAGTGGTTCCTCGACAGGAACCTACGAGCAGTACTTC. This encodes CASGSSTGTYEQYF.

The chain's CDR3 is CASSLAGTGETEAFF. CDR3 DNA sequence: TGTGCCAGCAGCTTAGCTGGGACAGGGGAGACTGAAGCTTTCTTT. The V call is TRBV11-2, the J call TRBJ1-1, with TRBD1 matching over 10 bases. The V segment lost 1 base and the J segment 5 bases; nucleotides outside the gene matches: 4. CDR1 and CDR2 from the germline V gene are SGHAT and FQNNGV. The CDR3 length is 15 residues.

The V call is TRBV6-1, the J call TRBJ2-3; TRBD2 aligns across 7 bases. CDR1 MNHNS and CDR2 SASEGT come from the germline V gene. This CDR3 is built from 12 residues. V lost 1 base and J lost 9; bases outside the gene matches: 1. This CDR3 is CASSEGGGTQYF. The CDR3 DNA sequence: TGTGCCAGCAGTGAAGGGGGGGGAACGCAGTATTTT.

V and J are TRBV10-2 and TRBJ2-6; D perhaps matches TRBD2 (6 bases). V lost 8 bases to trimming and J lost 1 base, with 9 bases between them. The germline V gene has CDR1 WSHSY and CDR2 SAAADI. This CDR3 has 14 residues. The CDR3 region has the DNA TGCGCCAGCGGCGGAGGGTCTGGGGCCAACGTCCTGACTTTC. Protein product: CASGGGSGANVLTF.

The V gene is TRBV12-5, the J gene TRBJ1-4; 7 bases match TRBD1. Germline CDR1 and CDR2: LGHNT and FRNRAP. Unmatched junction bases numbered 0, after V lost 0 bases and J lost 8 bases. The CDR3 covers 13 residues. The CDR3: CASGLVQGEKLFF. In nucleotides, the CDR3 is TGTGCTAGTGGTTTGGTACAGGGGGAAAAACTGTTTTTT.

This clone was recorded a few times. For the CDR3, the DNA is TGTGCCAGCAGCCTTTCGGGAGGGCGGGAGACCCAGTACTTC. Residues: CASSLSGGRETQYF. The chain combines TRBV7-9 with TRBJ2-5; TRBD2 matches 8 bases. V trimming: 5 bases; J trimming: 5 bases; junction bases outside the gene matches: 7. Germline-derived CDR1 and CDR2 are SEHNR and FQNEAQ (reference sequence). The CDR3 covers 14 residues.

The chain couples TRBV6-1 to TRBJ1-5; D might be TRBD1 (5 bases). Trimming pared 6 bases from V and 0 bases from J, leaving 9 bases between. The CDR3 has 14 residues. CDR1 and CDR2 from the germline V gene are MNHNS and SASEGT. CDR3 DNA sequence: TGTGCCAGCAGCGAGACAGTTAGCAATCAGCCCCAGCATTTT. It yields the protein CASSETVSNQPQHF.

The genes are TRBV11-2 and TRBJ1-1; no clear D gene. Trimming took off 0 bases at V and 1 base at J, with 6 bases between the two ends. CDR3 length: 14 residues. Germline V lookup: CDR1 SGHAT, CDR2 FQNNGV. This CDR3 is CASSLEAGNTEAFF. CDR3 DNA sequence: TGTGCCAGCAGCTTAGAAGCTGGGAACACTGAAGCTTTCTTT.

The chain employs TRBV9 and TRBJ2-7; tentative D call: TRBD1 (6 bases). This CDR3 spans 16 amino acids. The germline V gene has CDR1 SGDLS and CDR2 YYNGEE. V was cut by 4 bases and J by 0 bases, with 17 bases left in between. The CDR3 nucleotides read TGTGCCAGCAGCCCCCTGGACAGACCGAGCTCCTACGAGCAGTACTTC. The encoded protein is CASSPLDRPSSYEQYF.

This clone was detected once. The chain joins TRBV19 to TRBJ1-5; TRBD1 matches at 7 bases. The CDR3 has 12 residues. J gave up 6 bases and V 4 bases, and 0 bases lay outside the gene matches. Germline CDR1 LNHDA, CDR2 SQIVND (reference sequence). CDR3 in amino acids: CASSNRGQPQHF. As DNA, the CDR3 is TGTGCCAGTAGTAACAGGGGTCAGCCCCAGCATTTT.

This clone showed up just once. The chain is built from TRBV10-3 and TRBJ2-7, with D possibly matching TRBD1 (6 bases). Germline V gene lookup returns CDR1 ENHRY and CDR2 SYGVKD. The V gene lost 6 bases and the J gene lost 0 bases, with 12 bases spanning the gap. The CDR3 sequence is 14 residues long. The CDR3 DNA reads as TGTGCCATCAGCTCACAGGGTGACTCCTACGAGCAGTACTTC. Encoded protein: CAISSQGDSYEQYF.

The chain links TRBV19 to TRBJ2-2; D is possibly TRBD1 (6 bases). Trimming removed 5 bases at V and 1 base at J, with 11 bases between. The CDR3 loop spans 15 amino acids. CDR1 and CDR2 (germline): LNHDA, SQIVND (reference sequence). CDR3 amino acids: CASSFAQGNTGELFF. The CDR3 nucleotides read TGTGCCAGTAGTTTCGCACAGGGGAACACCGGGGAGCTGTTTTTT.

A single count supports this clone. V gene TRBV18 combines with J gene TRBJ2-3; D is possibly TRBD1 (6 bases). Germline lookup yields CDR1 KGHSH and CDR2 LQKENI. Trimming pared 4 bases from V and 0 bases from J, leaving 11 bases between. The CDR3 extends over 15 amino acids. CDR3 protein: CASSLWDTSTDTQYF. The CDR3 nucleotides are TGTGCCAGCTCACTATGGGACACCAGCACAGATACGCAGTATTTT.

V is TRBV4-1 and J is TRBJ2-3, with TRBD2 identical over 10 bases. There are 20 residues in the CDR3. The V segment lost 3 bases and the J segment 1 base; nucleotides outside the gene matches: 16. CDR1 and CDR2 from the germline V gene are MGHRA and YSYEKL. The CDR3 sequence is CASSHLSGRARVGRTDTQYF. CDR3 coding DNA: TGCGCCAGCAGCCACCTAAGCGGGAGGGCCCGGGTTGGCCGCACAGATACGCAGTATTTT.

This sequence joins TRBV6-6 and TRBJ2-1; 10 nucleotides agree with TRBD2. The V and J ends lost 8 bases and 5 bases, in that order; junction bases with no gene match: 9. The CDR3 consists of 15 residues. Germline V gene sequence: CDR1 MNHNY, CDR2 SVGAGI (reference sequence). The CDR3 nucleotides read TGTGCCAGCGGAGTTGGACTAGCGGTTAACAATGAGCAGTTCTTC. This gives the protein CASGVGLAVNNEQFF.

CDR3 nucleotides: TGTGCCAGCAGCTTGGCGGGGGTTGGCTCCTACGAGCAGTACTTC. This sequence encodes CASSLAGVGSYEQYF. The chain has TRBV5-8 and TRBJ2-7, with D tentatively TRBD2 (6 bases). V lost 0 bases and J lost 0, with 10 bases in between. The CDR3 length is 15 residues. Looked up from germline, CDR1 is SGHTS and CDR2 is YDEGEE. Together with reference TRBV5-8 and TRBJ2-7, the CDR3 gives the full variable domain: EAGVTQSPTHLIKTRGQQATLRCSPISGHTSVYWYQQALGLGLQFLLWYDEGEERNRGNFPPRFSGRQFPNYSSELNVNALELEDSALYLCASSLAGVGSYEQYFGPGTRLTVT.

This chain uses TRBV7-2 with TRBJ1-1; 7 nucleotides match TRBD1. Unmatched junction bases numbered 5, after V lost 4 bases and J lost 0 bases. CDR3 size: 15 residues. Germline V gene sequence: CDR1 SGHTA, CDR2 FQGNSA. In nucleotides, the CDR3 is TGTGCCAGCAGCTCCCGGACAGGCCTGAACACTGAAGCTTTCTTT. Translation gives CASSSRTGLNTEAFF.

The chain is built from TRBV10-3 and TRBJ2-2; D gene unclear. The V gene lost 8 bases and the J gene lost 3 bases, with 13 bases spanning the gap. This CDR3 region has 14 residues. Looked up from germline, CDR1 is ENHRY and CDR2 is SYGVKD. The CDR3: CAISEAADTGELFF. In DNA, the CDR3 is TGTGCCATCTCTGAGGCAGCCGACACCGGGGAGCTGTTTTTT.

V usage is TRBV6-1 and J usage is TRBJ1-2; 9 nucleotides match TRBD1. Germline CDR1 is MNHNS and CDR2 is SASEGT. This CDR3 is 16 amino acids long. After removal of 1 base from V and 7 bases from J, the junction contained 10 bases not matched to a gene. The CDR3: CASSEDPDRGDSGYTF. CDR3 sequence (DNA): TGTGCCAGCAGTGAAGATCCGGACAGGGGTGACTCTGGCTACACCTTC.

A word on this clone: One end of the junction varies from germline; a read error may be responsible. The CDR3 protein is CASSQEPAGGVGELFF. CDR3 bases: TGCGCCAGCAGCCAAGAACCAGCGGGAGGGGTCGGGGAGCTGTTTTTT. This chain joins TRBV5-4 and TRBJ2-2; TRBD2 aligns across 10 bases. The CDR3 length is 16 residues. CDR1 SGHNT and CDR2 YYREEE come from the germline V gene (reference sequence).

The rearrangement links TRBV27 to TRBJ2-5, with TRBD2 as a possible D gene (5 bases). Trimming left V 5 bases short and J 2 bases short, with 12 bases between. CDR1 MNHEY and CDR2 SMNVEV come from the germline V gene (reference sequence). The CDR3 length is 14 residues. CDR3 DNA sequence: TGTGCCAGCAGTACCGGACTGCCACAAGAGACCCAGTACTTC. Translating it yields CASSTGLPQETQYF.

This chain uses TRBV6-5 with TRBJ2-7; TRBD1 might be the D (6 bases). Germline-derived CDR1 and CDR2 are MNHEY and SVGAGI. This CDR3 is built from 12 residues. The V end lost 7 bases, the J end lost 3 bases, and 10 bases lay between the germline ends. The CDR3 region has the DNA TGTGCCAGCAACGGGGACAACTACGAGCAGTACTTC. Residues: CASNGDNYEQYF.